The TCR beta chain under discussion was sequenced for a study of T cell responses to AZD1222 COVID-19 vaccine. This clone has only a few counts. CDR1 is GTSNPN and CDR2 is SVGIG in the germline V gene (reference sequence). The CDR3 length is 13 residues. Trimming stripped 0 bases from V and 10 bases from J, with 13 bases between. TCRdb's table, derived via immunoSEQ multiplex PCR, lists solely in-frame clones and lacks some. The sample lists roughly 200,000 clones, about 89% seen once, with around 3.5% in the top ten. The specimen was peripheral blood, collected 28 days after the second AZD1222 dose. This clonotype was sampled from an adult who received the AZD1222 COVID-19 vaccine. The rearrangement joins TRBV30 to TRBJ2-1; the D gene could be TRBD1 or TRBD2 (6 bases each). This CDR3 is CAWSVGGPAEQFF. CDR3 coding DNA: TGTGCCTGGAGTGTTGGGGGGCCTGCCGAGCAGTTCTTC.